This TCR beta chain was sequenced in a study of cytomegalovirus exposure and HLA in healthy donors. Study observations and caveats: The CMV antigen specificity of a few CMV-associated chains was confirmed through in vitro analysis.

The PCR used 60 Vbeta and 13 Jbeta primers. Data came from immunoSEQ multiplex PCR; TCRdb stores just in-frame clones and leaves some out. Of around 250,000 clones in the sample, around 80% were seen once. On this clone: Its matching antigen is unknown.

The material sequenced was PBMCs. This TCR derives from a woman aged 55-70 years in good health and CMV-seropositive.

CDR3 loop: CASSSPGPKNIQYF. The CDR3 nucleotides read TGTGCCAGCAGTTCACCAGGGCCCAAAAACATTCAGTACTTC. The rearrangement links TRBV6-5 to TRBJ2-4, with D possibly matching TRBD1 (5 bases). V lost 4 bases and J lost 2, with 9 bases in between. Looked up from germline, CDR1 is MNHEY and CDR2 is SVGAGI. The CDR3 is made up of 14 amino acids.